Sequencing of this T cell receptor (beta chain) was carried out in a study of T-cell memory formation after mild COVID-19. A few counts support this clonotype. TCRdb itself ran the 5' RACE reads through MiXCR, one entry per CDR3 protein. The data contain roughly 100,000 distinct CDR3 sequences, about an eighth of them singletons. The sequence was obtained from an adult woman who had mild COVID-19 (a few samples of this study predate the infection). Cell type and time point are not known. The specimen sequenced was PBMCs or a T cell subset sorted from them (not recorded which).

CDR3 amino acids: CASSQWVGDQDTQYF. CDR3 coding DNA: TGCGCCAGCAGCCAATGGGTCGGGGATCAAGATACGCAGTATTTT. The chain joins TRBV4-3 to TRBJ2-3, with D possibly matching TRBD2 (5 bases). The V gene's germline CDR1 is LGHNA and CDR2 YSLEER. Trimming removed 2 bases at V and 5 bases at J, with 14 bases between. The CDR3 is 15 residues long.